This is a list of T cell receptor beta chains from one sample in a study of identical twins. Each CDR3 protein is one row after TCRdb ran MiXCR on the 5' RACE reads. Of about 530,000 distinct CDR3 sequences in the sample, 20% to 25% were seen once. This same sample was also taken into another study, of yellow fever vaccine responses in identical twins.

The specimen sequenced was CD4+ T cells sorted from blood. The receptors come from a woman under 30 in good health. Both conserved end residues are part of each CDR3. The order of the fields is V gene, CDR3 protein.

>TRBV7-8
CASSFSAGTASYEQYF
>TRBV29-1
CSVATRGEGYEQYF
>TRBV3-1
CASTNAGTSGEQFF
>TRBV20-1
CSADPVGGETQYF
>TRBV25-1
CASSEPPSRESNNEQFF
>TRBV28
CASRFGTDTQYF
>TRBV9
CASSLGLAAQETQYF
>TRBV3-1
CASSPSRDRNNQPQHF
>TRBV2
CASSENGVVPEAFF
>TRBV4-1
CASSSTGSPLHF
>TRBV7-9
CASSMNWGEAFF
>TRBV20-1
CSAREGVSPLHF
>TRBV10-3
CAITGTSGRNGEQFF
>TRBV29-1
CSVEDPTSGRGNEQFF
>TRBV4-1
CASSQAPPGGSGRSDTQYF
>TRBV5-1
CASSFLGEGEQFF
>TRBV15
CATSRGPGSGRTKGYNEQFF
>TRBV11-3
CASISGTSPYEQYF
>TRBV19
CASSIAETQYF
>TRBV7-3
CASSLSGASGGNEQFF
>TRBV10-3
CAISEGQVPDEQFF
>TRBV5-1
CASSLVLSGGPTTDTQYF
>TRBV28
CASSSLESAGDRDTQYF
>TRBV5-1
CATSLQGTSADTQYF
>TRBV3-1
CASSQDLSNTEAFF
>TRBV4-1
CASSQDPRGLGTDTQYF
>TRBV20-1
CSARTSGTQETQYF
>TRBV20-1
CSASLTSSRQYF
>TRBV6-5
CASSRDGGAFF
>TRBV10-3
CASCPLGGSYEQYF
>TRBV5-1
CASSHGQTGIDEQYF
>TRBV5-1
CASSLSSGRSTDTQYF
>TRBV7-9
CASSFRREGIRPDTQYF
>TRBV20-1
CSARPPGEGRYEQYF